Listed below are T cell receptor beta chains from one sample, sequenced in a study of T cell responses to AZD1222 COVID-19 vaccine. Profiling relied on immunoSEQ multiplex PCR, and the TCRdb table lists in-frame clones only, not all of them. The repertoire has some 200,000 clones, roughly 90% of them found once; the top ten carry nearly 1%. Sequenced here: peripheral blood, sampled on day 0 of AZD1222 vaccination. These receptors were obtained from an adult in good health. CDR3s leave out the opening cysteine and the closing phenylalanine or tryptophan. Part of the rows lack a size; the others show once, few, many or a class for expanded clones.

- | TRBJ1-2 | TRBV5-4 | ASSHPGQGSDGYT
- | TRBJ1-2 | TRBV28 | ASSPPGGMVYLYGYT
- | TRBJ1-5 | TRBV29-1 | SVVGSGQGQPQH
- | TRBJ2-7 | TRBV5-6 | ASSVSGLAGGRTLYEQY
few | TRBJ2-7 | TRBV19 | ASTETGGASREQY
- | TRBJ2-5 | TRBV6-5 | ASSYTLAGSQETQY
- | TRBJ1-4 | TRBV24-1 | ATSDLGIWSNREKLF
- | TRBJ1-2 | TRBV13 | ASSSQGTWYGYT
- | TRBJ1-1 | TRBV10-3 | AISELGDRDTEAF
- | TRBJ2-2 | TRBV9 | ASSGDRGRVSGELF
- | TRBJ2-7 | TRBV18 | ASSLGLAGNYEQY
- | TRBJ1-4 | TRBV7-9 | ASSFGVQGAKKLF
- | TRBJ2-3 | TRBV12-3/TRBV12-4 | ASSLTTVDTQY
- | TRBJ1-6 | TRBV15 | ATSSSIMGNSPLH
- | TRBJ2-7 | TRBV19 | ASSIVAGGPYEQY
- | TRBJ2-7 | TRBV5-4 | ASSISGVSYEQY
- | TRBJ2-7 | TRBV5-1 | ASSPRSLAGALSYEQY
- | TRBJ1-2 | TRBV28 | ASSSYGYT
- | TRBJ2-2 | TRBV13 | ASSLAGAPTGELF
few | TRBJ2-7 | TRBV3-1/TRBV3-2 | ASSQDPGTNPSYEQY
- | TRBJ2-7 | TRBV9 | ASSVAGLANEQY
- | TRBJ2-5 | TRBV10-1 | ASSASLTRGQY
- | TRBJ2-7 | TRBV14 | ASSGSGGSARQY
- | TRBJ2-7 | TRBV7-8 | ASSPPLAGVYEQY
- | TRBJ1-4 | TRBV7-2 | ASSLVGTRGEKLF
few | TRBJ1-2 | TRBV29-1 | SVVGGEGVSNYGYT
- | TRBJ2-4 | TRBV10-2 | ASSSPNIQY
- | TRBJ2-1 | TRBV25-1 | ASSVGGGHNEQF
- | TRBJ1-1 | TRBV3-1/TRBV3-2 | ASGTGGAEAF
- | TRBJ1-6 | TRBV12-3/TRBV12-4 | ASSLDSDSPLH
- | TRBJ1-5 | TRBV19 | ASSIRGPGKPQH